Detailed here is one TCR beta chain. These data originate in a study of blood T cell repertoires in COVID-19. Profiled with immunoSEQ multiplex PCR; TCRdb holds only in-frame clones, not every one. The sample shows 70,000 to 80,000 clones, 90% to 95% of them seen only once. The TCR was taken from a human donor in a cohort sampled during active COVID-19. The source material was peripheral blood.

The CDR3 DNA reads as TGCGCCAGCAGCTTGGCCGAAACTAGCTCTAGCGGTACGCAGTATTTT. This gives the protein CASSLAETSSSGTQYF. The chain uses TRBV5-1 and TRBJ2-3; TRBD2 matches at 7 bases. Germline V CDR1 and CDR2: SGHRS, YFSETQ. V was pared by 0 bases and J by 8 bases, with 12 bases of the junction left unmatched. The CDR3 totals 16 residues.